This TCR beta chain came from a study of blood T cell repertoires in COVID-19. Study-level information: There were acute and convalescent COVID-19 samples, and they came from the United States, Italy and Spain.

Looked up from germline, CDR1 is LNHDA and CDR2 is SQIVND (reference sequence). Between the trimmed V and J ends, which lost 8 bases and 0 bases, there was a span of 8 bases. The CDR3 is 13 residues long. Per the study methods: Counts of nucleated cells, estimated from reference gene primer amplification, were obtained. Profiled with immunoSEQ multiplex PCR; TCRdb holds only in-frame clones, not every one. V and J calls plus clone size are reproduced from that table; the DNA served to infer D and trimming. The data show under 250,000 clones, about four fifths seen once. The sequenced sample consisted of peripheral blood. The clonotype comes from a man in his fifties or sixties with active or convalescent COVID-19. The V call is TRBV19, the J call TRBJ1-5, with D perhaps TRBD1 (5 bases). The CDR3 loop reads CASGTYSNQPQHF. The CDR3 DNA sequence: TGTGCCAGTGGGACTTATAGCAATCAGCCCCAGCATTTT.